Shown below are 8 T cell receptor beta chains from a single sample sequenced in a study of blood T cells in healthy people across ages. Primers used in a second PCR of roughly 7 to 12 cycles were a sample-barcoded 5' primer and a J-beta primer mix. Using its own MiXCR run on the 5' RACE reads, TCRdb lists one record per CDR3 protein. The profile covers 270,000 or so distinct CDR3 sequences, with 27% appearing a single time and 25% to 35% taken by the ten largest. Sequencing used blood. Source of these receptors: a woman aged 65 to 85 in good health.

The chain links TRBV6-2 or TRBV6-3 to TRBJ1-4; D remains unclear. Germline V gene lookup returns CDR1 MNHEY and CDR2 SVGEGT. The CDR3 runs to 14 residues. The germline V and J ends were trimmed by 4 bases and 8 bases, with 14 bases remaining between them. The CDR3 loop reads CASSFRPLIEKLFF. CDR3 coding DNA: TGTGCCAGCAGTTTCCGGCCTCTTATCGAAAAACTGTTTTTT.

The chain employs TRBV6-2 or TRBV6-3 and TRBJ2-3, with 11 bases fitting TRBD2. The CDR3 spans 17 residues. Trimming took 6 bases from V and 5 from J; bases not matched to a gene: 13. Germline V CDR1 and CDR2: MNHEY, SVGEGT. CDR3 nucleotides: TGTGCCAGCAGCCTAACTCGAATAGCGGGAGGGCAAGATACGCAGTATTTT. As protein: CASSLTRIAGGQDTQYF.

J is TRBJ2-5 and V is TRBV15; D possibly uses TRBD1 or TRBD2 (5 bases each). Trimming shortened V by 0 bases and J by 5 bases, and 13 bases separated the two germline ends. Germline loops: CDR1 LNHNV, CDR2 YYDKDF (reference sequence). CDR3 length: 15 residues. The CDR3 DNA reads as TGTGCCACCAGCAGAGATATGGGACCTGGGGAGACCCAGTACTTC. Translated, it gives CATSRDMGPGETQYF. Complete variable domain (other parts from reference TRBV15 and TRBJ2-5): DAMVIQNPRYQVTQFGKPVTLSCSQTLNHNVMYWYQQKSSQAPKLLFHYYDKDFNNEADTPDNFQSRRPNTSFCFLDIRSPGLGDTAMYLCATSRDMGPGETQYFGPGTRLLVL.

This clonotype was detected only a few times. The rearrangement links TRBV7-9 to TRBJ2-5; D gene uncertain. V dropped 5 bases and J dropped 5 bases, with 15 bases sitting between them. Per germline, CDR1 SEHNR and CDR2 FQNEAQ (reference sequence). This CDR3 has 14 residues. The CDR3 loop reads CASSRSGSRETQYF. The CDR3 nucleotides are TGTGCCAGCAGCCGGTCTGGGTCTAGGGAGACCCAGTACTTC.

CDR3 sequence: CASSSGQAPGDEQFF. The CDR3 nucleotides read TGTGCCAGCAGTTCCGGACAGGCCCCGGGGGATGAGCAGTTCTTC. The genes are TRBV27 and TRBJ2-1; tentatively, D is TRBD1 (7 bases). The CDR3 runs to 15 residues. V gave up 4 bases and J gave up 8 bases, with 18 bases separating them. Germline CDR1 is MNHEY and CDR2 is SMNVEV (reference sequence).

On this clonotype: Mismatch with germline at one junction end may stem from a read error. The CDR3 DNA reads as TGTGCCAGCAGCTTAGTGGGGGATTATAACCCTCTCTTC. Protein sequence: CASSLVGDYNPLF. The chain combines TRBV7-9 with TRBJ2-7; D may match TRBD1 or TRBD2 (5 bases each). The CDR3 is made up of 13 amino acids. Germline CDR1 and CDR2: SEHNR and FQNEAQ (reference sequence).

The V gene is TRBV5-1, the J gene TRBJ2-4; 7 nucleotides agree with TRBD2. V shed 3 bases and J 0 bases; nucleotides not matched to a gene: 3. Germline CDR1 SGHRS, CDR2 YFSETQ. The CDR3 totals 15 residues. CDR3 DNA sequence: TGCGCCAGCAGCTCCTTAGCGGGAGCCAAAAACATTCAGTACTTC. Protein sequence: CASSSLAGAKNIQYF.

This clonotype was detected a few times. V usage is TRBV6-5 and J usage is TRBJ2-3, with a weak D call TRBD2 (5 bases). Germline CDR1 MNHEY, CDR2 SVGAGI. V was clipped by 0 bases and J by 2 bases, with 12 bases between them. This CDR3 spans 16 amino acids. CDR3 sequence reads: CASSYSRNGNTDTQYF. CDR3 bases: TGTGCCAGCAGTTACTCGAGGAACGGGAACACAGATACGCAGTATTTT.